This paragraph covers one T cell receptor (beta chain) sequence. The data derive from a study of blood T cell repertoires in COVID-19. The overall study: Material from acute and convalescent COVID-19 was sourced from the United States, Italy and Spain. PBMCs, B-cell-depleted T cells, or T cells were the source of the cDNA or gDNA that made up the material.

The authors' processing: Amplified reference gene primers provided the basis for estimating nucleated cell counts. Clones were read by immunoSEQ multiplex PCR, and TCRdb kept only the in-frame ones, dropping some. The DNA gave D and trimming, while V, J and clone size come from that table. The sample includes some 190,000 clones, around 88% of them seen just once. Sequenced sample: peripheral blood. This clonotype was obtained from a man aged 18 to 35 with active or convalescent COVID-19.

The CDR3 coding sequence is TGTGCCAGCAGCCCGTCGCCGCGAGGCTACACCTTC. Amino acids: CASSPSPRGYTF. The V call is TRBV11-2, the J call TRBJ1-2; D is ambiguous. This CDR3 is 12 amino acids long. V dropped 5 bases and J dropped 8 bases, with 12 bases sitting between them. CDR1 is SGHAT, CDR2 FQNNGV, per germline.